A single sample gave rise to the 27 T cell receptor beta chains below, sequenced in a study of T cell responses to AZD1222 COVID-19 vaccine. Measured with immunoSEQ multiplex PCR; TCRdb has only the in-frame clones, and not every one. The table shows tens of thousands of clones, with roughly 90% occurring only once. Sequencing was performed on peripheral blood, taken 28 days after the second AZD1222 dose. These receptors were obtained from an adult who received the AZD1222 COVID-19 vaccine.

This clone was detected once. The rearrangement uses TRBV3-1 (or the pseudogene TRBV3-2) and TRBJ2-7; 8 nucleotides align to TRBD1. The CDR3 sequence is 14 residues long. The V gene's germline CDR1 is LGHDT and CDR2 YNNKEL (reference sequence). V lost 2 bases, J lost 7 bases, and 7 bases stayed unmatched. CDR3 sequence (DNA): TGTGCCAGCAGCCAAATGACAGGGGCGGGTGAGCAGTACTTC. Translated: CASSQMTGAGEQYF.

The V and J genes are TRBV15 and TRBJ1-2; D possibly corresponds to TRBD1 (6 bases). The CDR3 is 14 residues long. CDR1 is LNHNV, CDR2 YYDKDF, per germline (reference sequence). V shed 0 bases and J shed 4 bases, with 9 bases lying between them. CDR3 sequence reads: CATSRELGGYGYTF. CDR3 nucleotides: TGTGCCACCAGCAGAGAACTAGGGGGCTATGGCTACACCTTC.

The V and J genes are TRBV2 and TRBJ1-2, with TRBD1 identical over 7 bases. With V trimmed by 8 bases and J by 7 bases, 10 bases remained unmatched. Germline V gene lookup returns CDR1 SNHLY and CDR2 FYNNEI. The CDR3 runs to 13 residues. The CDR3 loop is CASLIQGKAGYTF. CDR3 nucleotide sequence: TGTGCCAGCTTAATACAGGGGAAGGCTGGCTACACCTTC.

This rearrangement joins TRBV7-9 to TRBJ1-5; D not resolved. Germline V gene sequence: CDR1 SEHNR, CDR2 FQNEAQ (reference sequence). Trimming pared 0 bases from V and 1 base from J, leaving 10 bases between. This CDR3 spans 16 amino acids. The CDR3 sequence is CASSLAFGSSNQPQHF. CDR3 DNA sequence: TGTGCCAGCAGCTTAGCATTTGGTTCGAGCAATCAGCCCCAGCATTTT. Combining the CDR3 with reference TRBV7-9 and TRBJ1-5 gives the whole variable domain DTGVSQNPRHKITKRGQNVTFRCDPISEHNRLYWYRQTLGQGPEFLTYFQNEAQLEKSRLLSDRFSAERPKGSFSTLEIQRTEQGDSAMYLCASSLAFGSSNQPQHFGDGTRLSIL.

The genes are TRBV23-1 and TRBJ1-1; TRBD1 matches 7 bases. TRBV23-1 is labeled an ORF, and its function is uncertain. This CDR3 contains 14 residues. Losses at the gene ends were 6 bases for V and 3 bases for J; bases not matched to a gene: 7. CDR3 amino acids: CASRLSQGDTEAFF. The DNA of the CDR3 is TGCGCCAGCAGATTATCCCAGGGGGACACTGAAGCTTTCTTT.

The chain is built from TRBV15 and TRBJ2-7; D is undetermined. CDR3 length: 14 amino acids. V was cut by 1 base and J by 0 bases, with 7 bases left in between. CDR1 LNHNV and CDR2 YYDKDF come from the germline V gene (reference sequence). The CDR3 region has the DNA TGTGCCACCAGCAGAGGTTCCGACTCCTACGAGCAGTACTTC. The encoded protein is CATSRGSDSYEQYF.

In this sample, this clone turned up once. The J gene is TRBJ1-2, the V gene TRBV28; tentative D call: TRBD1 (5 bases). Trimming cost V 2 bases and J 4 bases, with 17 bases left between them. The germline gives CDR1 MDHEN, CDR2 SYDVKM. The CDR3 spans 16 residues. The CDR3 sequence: CASSLGTWAGTYGYTF. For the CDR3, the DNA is TGTGCCAGCAGTTTAGGGACTTGGGCAGGGACCTATGGCTACACCTTC.

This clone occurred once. The CDR3 spells CASSLDDSVGETQYF. CDR3 DNA: TGCGCCAGCAGCTTGGACGATAGTGTTGGAGAGACCCAGTACTTC. V and J are TRBV5-1 and TRBJ2-5; D gene uncertain. V dropped 0 bases and J dropped 4 bases, with 13 bases sitting between them. The CDR3 runs to 15 residues. Germline V gene sequence: CDR1 SGHRS, CDR2 YFSETQ.

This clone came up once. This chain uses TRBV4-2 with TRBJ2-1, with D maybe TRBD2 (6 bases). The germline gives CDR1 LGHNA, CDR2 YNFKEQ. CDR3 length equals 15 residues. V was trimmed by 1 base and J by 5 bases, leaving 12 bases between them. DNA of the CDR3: TGTGCCAGCAGCCAAGGAACGGGAGTCGACAATGAGCAGTTCTTC. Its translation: CASSQGTGVDNEQFF.

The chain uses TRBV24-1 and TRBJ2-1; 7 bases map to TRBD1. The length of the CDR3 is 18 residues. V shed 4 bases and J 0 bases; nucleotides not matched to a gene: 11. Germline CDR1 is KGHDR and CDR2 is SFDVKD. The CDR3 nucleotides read TGTGCCACCAGTGACCCACAGGGGACAGCCCTCTCCTACAATGAGCAGTTCTTC. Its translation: CATSDPQGTALSYNEQFF.

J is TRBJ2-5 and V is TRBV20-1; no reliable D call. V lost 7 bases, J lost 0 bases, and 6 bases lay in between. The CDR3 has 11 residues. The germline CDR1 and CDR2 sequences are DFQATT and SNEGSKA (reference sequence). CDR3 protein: CSELYQETQYF. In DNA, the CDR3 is TGCAGTGAACTTTACCAAGAGACCCAGTACTTC.

DNA for the CDR3: TGTGCCAGCAGCGGGGGGTACGAGCAGTACTTC. Translated: CASSGGYEQYF. This chain links TRBV5-6 with TRBJ2-7, with D possibly matching TRBD2 (6 bases). The germline V gene encodes CDR1 SGHDT and CDR2 YYEEEE. The CDR3 spans 11 residues. Trimming left V 4 bases short and J 4 bases short, with 6 bases between.

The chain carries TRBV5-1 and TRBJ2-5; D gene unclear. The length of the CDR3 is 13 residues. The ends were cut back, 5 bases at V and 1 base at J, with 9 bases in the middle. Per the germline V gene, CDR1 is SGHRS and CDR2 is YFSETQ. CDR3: CASRWSSQETQYF. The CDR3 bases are TGCGCCAGCAGGTGGAGTTCCCAAGAGACCCAGTACTTC.

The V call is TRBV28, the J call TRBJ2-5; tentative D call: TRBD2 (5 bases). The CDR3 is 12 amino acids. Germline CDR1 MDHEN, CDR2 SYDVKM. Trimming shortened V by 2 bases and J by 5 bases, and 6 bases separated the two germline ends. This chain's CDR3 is CASSLGEETQYF. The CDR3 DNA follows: TGTGCCAGCAGTTTAGGGGAGGAGACCCAGTACTTC.

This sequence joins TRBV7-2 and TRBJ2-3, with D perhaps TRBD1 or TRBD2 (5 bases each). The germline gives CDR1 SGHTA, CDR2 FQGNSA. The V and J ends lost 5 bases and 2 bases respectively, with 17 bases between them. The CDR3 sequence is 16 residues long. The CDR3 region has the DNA TGTGCCAGCAGCCCGGGGCCCCGAGAAAACACAGATACGCAGTATTTT. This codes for CASSPGPRENTDTQYF.

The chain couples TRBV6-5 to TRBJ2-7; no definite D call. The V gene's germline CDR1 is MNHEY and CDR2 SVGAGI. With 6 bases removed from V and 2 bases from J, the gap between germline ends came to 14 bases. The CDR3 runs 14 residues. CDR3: CASSTIGETYEQYF. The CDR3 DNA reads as TGTGCCAGCAGCACAATTGGGGAAACCTACGAGCAGTACTTC.

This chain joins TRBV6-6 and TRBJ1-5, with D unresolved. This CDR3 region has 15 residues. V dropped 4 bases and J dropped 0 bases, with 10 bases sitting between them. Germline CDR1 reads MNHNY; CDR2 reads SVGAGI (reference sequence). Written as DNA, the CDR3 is TGTGCCAGCAGTTTCACCCCTAATAGCAATCAGCCCCAGCATTTT. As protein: CASSFTPNSNQPQHF.

CDR3 amino acids: CASSPGAGEDTEAFF. The CDR3 DNA reads TGTGCCAGCAGCCCAGGGGCCGGGGAGGACACTGAAGCTTTCTTT. The chain recombines TRBV3-1 (or the pseudogene TRBV3-2) with TRBJ1-1, with a tentative D call TRBD1 (6 bases). The V gene lost 4 bases and the J gene lost 3 bases, with 15 bases spanning the gap. The CDR3 spans 15 residues. The germline V gene encodes CDR1 LGHDT and CDR2 YNNKEL (reference sequence).

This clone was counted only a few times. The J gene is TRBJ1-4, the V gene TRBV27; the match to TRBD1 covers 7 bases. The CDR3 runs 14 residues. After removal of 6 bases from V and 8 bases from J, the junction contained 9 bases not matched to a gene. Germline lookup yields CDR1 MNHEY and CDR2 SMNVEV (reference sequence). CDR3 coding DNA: TGTGCCAGCAGCCCAACGACAGGGAAAGAAAAACTGTTTTTT. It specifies CASSPTTGKEKLFF.

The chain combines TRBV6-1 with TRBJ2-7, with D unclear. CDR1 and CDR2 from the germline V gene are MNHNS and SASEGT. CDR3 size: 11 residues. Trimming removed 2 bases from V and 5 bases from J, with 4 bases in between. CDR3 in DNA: TGTGCCAGCAGTGAAACCCACGAGCAGTACTTC. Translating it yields CASSETHEQYF.

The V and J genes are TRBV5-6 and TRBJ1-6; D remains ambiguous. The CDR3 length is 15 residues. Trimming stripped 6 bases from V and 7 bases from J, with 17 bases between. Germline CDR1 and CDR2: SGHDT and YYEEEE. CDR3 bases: TGTGCCAGCACTCCGAGCCCCACACACAATTCACCCCTCCACTTT. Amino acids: CASTPSPTHNSPLHF.

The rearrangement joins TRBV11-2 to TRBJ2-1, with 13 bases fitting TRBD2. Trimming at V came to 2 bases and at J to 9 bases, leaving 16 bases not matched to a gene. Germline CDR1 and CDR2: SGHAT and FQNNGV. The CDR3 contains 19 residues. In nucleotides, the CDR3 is TGTGCCAGCAGCTTAATATTACTAGCGGGAGGGCCTACTTTGGGTGAGCAGTTCTTC. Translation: CASSLILLAGGPTLGEQFF.

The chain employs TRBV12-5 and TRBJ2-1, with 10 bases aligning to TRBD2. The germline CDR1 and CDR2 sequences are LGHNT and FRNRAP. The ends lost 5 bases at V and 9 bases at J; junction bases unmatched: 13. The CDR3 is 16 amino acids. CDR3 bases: TGTGCTAGTGGTACCCCTGGGGCTAGCGGGAGCGGTGAGCAGTTCTTC. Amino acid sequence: CASGTPGASGSGEQFF.

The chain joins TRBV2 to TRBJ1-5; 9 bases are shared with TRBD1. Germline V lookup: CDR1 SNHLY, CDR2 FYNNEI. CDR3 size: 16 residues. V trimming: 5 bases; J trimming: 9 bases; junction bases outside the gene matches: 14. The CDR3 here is CASSLYGQGMERPQHF. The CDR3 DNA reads TGTGCCAGCAGTCTCTACGGACAGGGGATGGAGAGGCCCCAGCATTTT.

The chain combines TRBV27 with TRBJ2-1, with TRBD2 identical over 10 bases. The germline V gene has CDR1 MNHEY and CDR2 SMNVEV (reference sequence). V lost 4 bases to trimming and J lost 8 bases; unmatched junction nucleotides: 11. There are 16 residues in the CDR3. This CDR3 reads CASSWFTSGEGDEQFF. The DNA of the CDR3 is TGTGCCAGCAGTTGGTTTACTAGCGGGGAGGGCGATGAGCAGTTCTTC.

This CDR3 is CATSRTGNTEAFF. The CDR3 DNA is TGTGCCACCAGCAGGACAGGGAACACTGAAGCTTTCTTT. The rearrangement joins TRBV15 to TRBJ1-1; a possible D gene is TRBD1 (6 bases). The germline gives CDR1 LNHNV, CDR2 YYDKDF (reference sequence). V was clipped by 3 bases and J by 1 base, with 6 bases between them. The CDR3 contains 13 residues. The entire variable domain, with the rest obtained from reference TRBV15 and TRBJ1-1, is as follows: DAMVIQNPRYQVTQFGKPVTLSCSQTLNHNVMYWYQQKSSQAPKLLFHYYDKDFNNEADTPDNFQSRRPNTSFCFLDIRSPGLGDTAMYLCATSRTGNTEAFFGQGTRLTVV.

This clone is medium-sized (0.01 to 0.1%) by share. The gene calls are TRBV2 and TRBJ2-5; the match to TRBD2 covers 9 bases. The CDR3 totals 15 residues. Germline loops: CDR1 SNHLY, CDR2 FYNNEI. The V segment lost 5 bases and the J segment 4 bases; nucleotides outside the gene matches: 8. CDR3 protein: CASSTGGRARETQYF. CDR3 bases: TGTGCCAGCAGTACCGGCGGGAGGGCTAGAGAGACCCAGTACTTC.